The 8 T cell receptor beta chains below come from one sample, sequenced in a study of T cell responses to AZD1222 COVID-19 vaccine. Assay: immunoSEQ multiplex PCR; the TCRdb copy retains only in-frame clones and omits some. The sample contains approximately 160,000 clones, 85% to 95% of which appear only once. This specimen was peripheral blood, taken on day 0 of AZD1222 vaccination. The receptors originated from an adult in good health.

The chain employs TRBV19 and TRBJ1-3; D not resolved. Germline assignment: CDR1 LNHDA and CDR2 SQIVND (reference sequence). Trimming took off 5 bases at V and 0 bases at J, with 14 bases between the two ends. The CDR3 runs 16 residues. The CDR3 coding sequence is TGTGCCAGTAGTCTCGCCCGGGCCACCTCTGGAAACACCATATATTTT. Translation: CASSLARATSGNTIYF.

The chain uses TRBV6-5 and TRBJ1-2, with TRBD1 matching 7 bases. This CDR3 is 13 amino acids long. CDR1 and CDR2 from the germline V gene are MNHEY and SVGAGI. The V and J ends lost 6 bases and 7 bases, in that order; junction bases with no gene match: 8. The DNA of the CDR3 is TGTGCCAGCAGATCACAGGGGTGGGGTGGCTACACCTTC. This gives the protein CASRSQGWGGYTF.

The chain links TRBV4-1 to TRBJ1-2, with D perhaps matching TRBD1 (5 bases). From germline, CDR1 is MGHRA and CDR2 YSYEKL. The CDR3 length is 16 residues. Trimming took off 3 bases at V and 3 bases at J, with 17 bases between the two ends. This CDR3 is CASSHITVRADYGYTF. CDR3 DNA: TGCGCCAGCAGCCACATAACGGTCAGGGCGGACTATGGCTACACCTTC.

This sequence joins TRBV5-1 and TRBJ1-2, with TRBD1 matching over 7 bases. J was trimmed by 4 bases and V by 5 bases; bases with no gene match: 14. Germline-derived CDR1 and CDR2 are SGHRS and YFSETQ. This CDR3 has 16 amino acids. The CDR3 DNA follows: TGCGCCAGCAGTACTACAGGGGACCCGGCGGTCTATGGCTACACCTTC. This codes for CASSTTGDPAVYGYTF.

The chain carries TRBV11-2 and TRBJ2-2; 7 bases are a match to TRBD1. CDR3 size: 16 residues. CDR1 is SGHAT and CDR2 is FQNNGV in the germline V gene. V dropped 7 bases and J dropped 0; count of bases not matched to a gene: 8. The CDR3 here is CASNLRGQSNTGELFF. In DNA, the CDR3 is TGTGCCAGCAACCTACGGGGACAGTCGAACACCGGGGAGCTGTTTTTT.

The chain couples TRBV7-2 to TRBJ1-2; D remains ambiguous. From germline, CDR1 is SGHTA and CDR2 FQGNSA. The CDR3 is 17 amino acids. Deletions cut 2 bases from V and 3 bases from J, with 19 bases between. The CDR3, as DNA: TGTGCCAGCAGCTTAAGTGCCCCACGGGGAAGAGACTATGGCTACACCTTC. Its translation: CASSLSAPRGRDYGYTF.

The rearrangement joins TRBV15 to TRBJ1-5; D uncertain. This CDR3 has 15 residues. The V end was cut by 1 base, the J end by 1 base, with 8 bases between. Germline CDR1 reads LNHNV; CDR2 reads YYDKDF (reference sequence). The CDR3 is CATSRGPASNQPQHF. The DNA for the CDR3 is TGTGCCACCAGCAGAGGGCCGGCAAGCAATCAGCCCCAGCATTTT.

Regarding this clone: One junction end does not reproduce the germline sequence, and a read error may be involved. Written as DNA, the CDR3 is TGTGCCAGCACCTTATTGGGAGGCAACACTGAAGCTTTCTTT. Encoded protein: CASTLLGGNTEAFF. The chain is built from TRBV7-9 and TRBJ1-1; the D is unclear. This CDR3 contains 14 residues. Germline CDR1 and CDR2: SEHNR and FQNEAQ (reference sequence).